The rows below give T cell receptor beta chains drawn from one sample of a study of naive and memory T cell subsets. TCRdb recomputed calls from the UMI-ligation and nested PCR reads with MiXCR, one row per CDR3 protein. Seen here are approximately 82,000 distinct CDR3 sequences, about 6.5% observed once, and the top ten hold 1.6%. The sample comprised central memory CD4+ T cells from blood. The receptor source for this set is a human donor in good health. CDR3s include the opening cysteine and the closing phenylalanine or tryptophan. A D gene is named only where the DNA matches it firmly. Some rows have no size entry. The others give once, few or many, or a class for an expanded clone.

>many|TRBJ1-5|TRBV6-2/TRBV6-3|NA
CASRPWRGQGSNQPQHF
TGTGCCAGCAGACCGTGGCGGGGCCAGGGGTCAAATCAGCCCCAGCATTTT
>few|TRBJ1-6|TRBV30|NA
CACIQRSYNSPLHF
TGTGCCTGCATACAGCGCTCCTATAATTCACCCCTCCACTTT
>many|TRBJ2-7|TRBV6-2/TRBV6-3|NA
CASSPFVGGNYEQYF
TGTGCCAGCAGTCCCTTTGTCGGGGGCAACTACGAGCAGTACTTC
>many|TRBJ2-3|TRBV12-3/TRBV12-4|TRBD2
CASKTSGDTQYF
TGTGCCAGCAAGACTAGCGGAGATACGCAGTATTTT
>many|TRBJ2-3|TRBV27|TRBD2
CASSPLNVRGGPGKDTQYF
TGTGCCAGCAGTCCCCTAAACGTGCGGGGGGGACCAGGTAAAGATACGCAGTATTTT
>few|TRBJ2-7|TRBV27|TRBD1
CASQPRQGRSSYEQYF
TGTGCCAGTCAGCCTCGACAGGGCCGAAGCTCCTACGAGCAGTACTTC
>many|TRBJ1-6|TRBV20-1|NA
CSARVRTNSNNSPLHF
TGCAGTGCTAGAGTCCGGACTAATTCGAATAATTCACCCCTCCACTTT
>few|TRBJ1-1|TRBV7-2|NA
CASIGTRGTEAFF
TGTGCCAGCATCGGGACGCGGGGCACTGAAGCTTTCTTT
>many|TRBJ1-1|TRBV6-2/TRBV6-3|TRBD1
CASSFPRQGLNTEAFF
TGTGCCAGCAGTTTCCCTCGACAGGGCCTGAACACTGAAGCTTTCTTT
>many|TRBJ2-1|TRBV29-1|TRBD2
CSVIPGLANNEQFF
TGCAGCGTCATACCGGGACTAGCAAACAATGAGCAGTTCTTC
>many|TRBJ1-2|TRBV11-2|NA
CASSLAHLAPGGYTF
TGTGCCAGCAGCTTAGCCCACCTGGCACCCGGTGGCTACACCTTC
>many|TRBJ1-3|TRBV20-1|TRBD1
CSASDRAFGNTIYF
TGCAGTGCATCCGACAGGGCCTTTGGAAACACCATATATTTT
>NA|TRBJ2-5|TRBV12-3/TRBV12-4|NA
CASSLPPGRTQYF
TGTGCCAGCAGTTTACCCCCCGGGCGGACCCAGTACTTC
>many|TRBJ2-1|TRBV4-2|TRBD2
CASSPRTSGSKNEQFF
TGTGCCAGCAGCCCCCGGACTAGCGGGAGTAAAAATGAGCAGTTCTTC
>many|TRBJ2-5|TRBV5-1|NA
CASSLERRTGTQYF
TGCGCCAGCAGCTTGGAACGCCGTACGGGGACCCAGTACTTC
>many|TRBJ1-2|TRBV7-9|NA
CASSFDQGPIYTF
TGTGCCAGCAGCTTCGACCAGGGACCGATTTACACCTTC
>many|TRBJ1-2|TRBV11-3|NA
CASSLRPGDGYGYTF
TGTGCCAGCAGCTTACGTCCCGGGGATGGCTATGGCTACACCTTC
>many|TRBJ2-7|TRBV27|TRBD1
CASSRTGRYEQYF
TGTGCCAGCAGCCGGACAGGGCGCTACGAGCAGTACTTC